Following are 10 T cell receptor beta chains from one sample sequenced in a study of response to subunit inactivated influenza vaccine. TCRdb fed the RT-PCR reads into MiXCR, producing one record per CDR3 protein. This sample has roughly 700,000 distinct CDR3 sequences; around 13% occur once, and the top ten carry 5.5% to 7%. This material consisted of PBMCs from blood, taken less than 15 days before vaccination. Source of these receptors: a middle-aged man who received an inactivated influenza vaccine.

The CDR3 DNA reads as TGCGCCAGCAGCTTAACATGGGGACTCTACGAGCAGTACTTC. Its protein is CASSLTWGLYEQYF. This chain links TRBV5-1 with TRBJ2-7; D is possibly TRBD2 (6 bases). The V gene lost 2 bases and the J gene lost 3 bases, with 12 bases spanning the gap. Germline loops: CDR1 SGHRS, CDR2 YFSETQ. This CDR3 region has 14 residues.

This clonotype was counted between two and nine times. The genes are TRBV6-1 and TRBJ1-1; D unclear. V was trimmed by 4 bases and J by 4 bases, leaving 10 bases between them. CDR3 size: 13 residues. The V gene's germline CDR1 is MNHNS and CDR2 SASEGT. CDR3 in amino acids: CASSGGRSTEAFF. For the CDR3, the DNA is TGTGCCAGCAGTGGGGGTCGGAGCACTGAAGCTTTCTTT.

V gene TRBV6-2 or TRBV6-3 combines with J gene TRBJ2-3; D may match TRBD1 or TRBD2 (5 bases each). V was trimmed by 8 bases and J by 0 bases, leaving 12 bases between them. Germline V gene data show CDR1 as MNHEY and CDR2 as SVGEGT. CDR3 size: 14 residues. The CDR3 here is CASRDGTSTDTQYF. The CDR3 DNA is TGTGCCAGCCGGGACGGAACTAGCACAGATACGCAGTATTTT.

The genes are TRBV11-2 and TRBJ2-1; D is undetermined. The germline V gene encodes CDR1 SGHAT and CDR2 FQNNGV. The CDR3 loop spans 15 amino acids. Trimming removed 5 bases from V and 4 bases from J, with 15 bases in between. As DNA, the CDR3 is TGTGCCAGCAGCCCCGGGCCCGGCCGGTACAATGAGCAGTTCTTC. This translates into CASSPGPGRYNEQFF.

The chain combines TRBV4-3 with TRBJ2-1; D is undetermined. Looked up from germline, CDR1 is LGHNA and CDR2 is YSLEER. The CDR3 length is 17 residues. Trimming stripped 2 bases from V and 9 bases from J, with 23 bases between. CDR3 amino acids: CASSQRRTVDFQSEQFF. CDR3 coding DNA: TGCGCCAGCAGCCAACGGCGGACGGTGGATTTTCAATCTGAGCAGTTCTTC.

The chain combines TRBV7-2 with TRBJ1-5, with TRBD1 matching over 9 bases. Germline trimming cut 5 bases from V and 0 bases from J; bases unmatched to any gene: 8. There are 17 residues in the CDR3. Germline CDR1 and CDR2: SGHTA and FQGNSA. The CDR3 reads CASSQGRGQGSNQPQHF. CDR3 coding DNA: TGTGCCAGCAGCCAGGGTCGGGGACAGGGTAGCAATCAGCCCCAGCATTTT.

In its sample, this clonotype was seen a few times. The chain couples TRBV20-1 to TRBJ2-5; 7 nucleotides align to TRBD2. The V gene's germline CDR1 is DFQATT and CDR2 SNEGSKA (reference sequence). V dropped 6 bases and J dropped 4; count of bases not matched to a gene: 11. The CDR3 totals 14 residues. The CDR3 spells CSAPDAGAVETQYF. DNA of the CDR3: TGCAGTGCCCCTGACGCGGGAGCGGTAGAGACCCAGTACTTC.

There are many counts of this clonotype. The chain joins TRBV7-8 to TRBJ2-3; D is unclear. Germline V lookup: CDR1 SGHVS, CDR2 FQNEAQ. Deletions cut 1 base from V and 2 bases from J, with 7 bases between. CDR3 length: 14 residues. The CDR3 sequence is CASSLVQNTDTQYF. DNA of the CDR3: TGTGCCAGCAGCTTAGTACAGAACACAGATACGCAGTATTTT.

The CDR3 is CASSQGVGGGAPNTQYF. The CDR3 nucleotides are TGCGCCAGCAGCCAGGGCGTGGGCGGCGGGGCTCCTAATACGCAGTATTTT. The chain uses TRBV4-3 and TRBJ2-3; maybe TRBD2 (6 bases). The V gene's germline CDR1 is LGHNA and CDR2 YSLEER. The CDR3 contains 17 residues. V lost 3 bases, J lost 7 bases, and 23 bases lay in between.

In this sample, this clonotype turned up a few times. V usage is TRBV6-1 and J usage is TRBJ1-6; D remains ambiguous. CDR1 is MNHNS and CDR2 is SASEGT in the germline V gene. This CDR3 has 16 residues. V lost 3 bases, J lost 7 bases, and 16 bases lay in between. DNA of the CDR3: TGTGCCAGCAGTGACGAAAGAGGGCCGCTGAATTCACCCCTCCACTTT. This encodes CASSDERGPLNSPLHF.